These T cell receptor beta chains were read from a single sample in a study of beta chain features in type 1 diabetes. Profiling relied on immunoSEQ multiplex PCR, and the TCRdb table lists in-frame clones only, not all of them. The data hold fewer than 350,000 clones, with about 15% observed a single time. Sequenced sample: naive CD4+ T cells from blood. These receptors were taken from a young man with type 1 diabetes. The CDR3 runs from the conserved cysteine through the conserved F or W.

V gene	J gene	CDR3 protein
TRBV6-5	TRBJ1-1	CASRGTDLLSAAFF
TRBV28	TRBJ2-7	CASSRGTSGSGAYEQYF
TRBV18	TRBJ2-7	CASSPGTGGNYEQYF
TRBV9	TRBJ2-5	CASSKRGEQETQYF
TRBV6-6	TRBJ2-1	CASSYSRLASYNEQFF
TRBV6-6	TRBJ2-4	CASSYSGTGADIQYF
TRBV5-1	TRBJ1-3	CASSSRGTGNTIYF
TRBV4-2	TRBJ2-1	CASSQGGSSYNEQFF
TRBV5-1	TRBJ2-1	CASSRGGGRNNEQFF
TRBV29-1	TRBJ2-5	CSVEFTGETQYF
TRBV29-1	TRBJ2-3	CSVRRADTQYF
TRBV30	TRBJ1-2	CAWDPGQGRAGGYGYTF
TRBV28	TRBJ2-1	CASSLGGRSYNEQFF
TRBV30	TRBJ1-6	CAWLQGNSSPLHF
TRBV25-1	TRBJ1-2	CASSESGQGNGYTF
TRBV28	TRBJ2-7	CASSFSTATFYEQYF
TRBV9	NA	CASSAGLAGNYEQYF
TRBV7-2	TRBJ2-7	CASSLLDTYEQYF
TRBV5-4	TRBJ2-2	CASSLDSGWVTGELFF
TRBV15	TRBJ1-5	CATSKAYGQRDF
TRBV18	TRBJ1-1	CASGSLNTEAFF
TRBV5-5	TRBJ2-7	CASSSGRLKQYF
TRBV30	TRBJ1-2	CAWAPGADGYTF
TRBV9	TRBJ2-2	CASSVEQTGELFF
TRBV18	TRBJ1-1	CASSPRGNTEAFF
TRBV29-1	TRBJ2-1	CSVESLRGDEQFF
TRBV9	TRBJ2-2	CASSSLLANTGELFF
TRBV19	TRBJ1-5	CASSNSGAVRDRWSQPQHF